This entry concerns a single T cell receptor (beta chain). Antigen: not known. This sample was taken from a study of T-cell reconstitution after alpha-beta-depleted transplantation in children. Study-wide results and limits: Reportedly, only several hundred clones from non-depleted graft cells drove alpha-beta T-cell counts at about two months. It was surviving recipient T cells and thymic progenitors that gave some patients high TCRbeta diversity at day 60. Hyperexpanded clones declined; after one year, newly produced T cells mostly supplied diversity.

Unique molecular identifiers were built into the TCRbeta library. MiXCR was run by TCRdb on the PCR reads, yielding one entry per CDR3 protein. The data hold about 980,000 distinct CDR3 sequences, with roughly 29% observed a single time. Germline CDR1 MNHEY, CDR2 SVGAGI. The CDR3 runs to 16 residues. With V trimmed by 0 bases and J by 7 bases, 6 bases remained unmatched. This chain joins TRBV6-5 and TRBJ2-1, with TRBD2 matching over 10 bases. The material was PBMCs, mostly from graft donor cells, obtained 360 days after TCRalphabeta/CD19-depleted stem cell transplant. This TCR was sampled from a boy under three years old who had a stem cell transplant for SCID, so the T cells may come from the graft donor. CDR3 in amino acids: CASSYSGLAGDNEQFF. CDR3 sequence (DNA): TGTGCCAGCAGTTACTCTGGCCTAGCGGGGGATAATGAGCAGTTCTTC.